The following is a T cell receptor (beta chain) sequence with its context. Autologous stem cell transplantation was followed by relapse in every patient, and brentuximab vedotin exposure varied. This sample is drawn from a study of PD-1 blockade in classical Hodgkin lymphoma. Assay used: immunoSEQ multiplex PCR; TCRdb lists only in-frame clones, some missing. Among roughly 31,000 clones, 70% to 85% were seen once, and the ten largest hold around 4%. The V end was cut by 4 bases, the J end by 6 bases, with 18 bases between. This CDR3 spans 15 amino acids. The germline gives CDR1 MNHNS, CDR2 SASEGT. The sequencing used peripheral blood mononuclear cells (PBMCs), collected before the second cycle of nivolumab. The receptor was derived from a human donor with classical Hodgkin lymphoma. The chain has TRBV6-1 and TRBJ1-2, with D unclear. The CDR3 DNA is TGTGCCAGCAGTGGGATCCGGGCTCAATGGGATGGCTACACCTTC. This translates into CASSGIRAQWDGYTF.